The sequence of this TCR beta chain was determined in a study of neurological immune-mediated disorders. The CDR3 extends over 15 amino acids. V lost 1 base, J lost 7 bases, and 15 bases lay in between. Germline V lookup: CDR1 SGHDT, CDR2 YYEEEE. TCRdb independently ran MiXCR on the 5' RACE reads; one entry per CDR3 protein. Of tens of thousands of distinct CDR3 sequences detected, approximately 3.9% appear once; the ten largest clones hold over 5%. This clonotype was seen repeatedly, ten times or more. This clonotype was obtained from a man between 60 and 70 years old with multiple sclerosis. Sequencing was done on a sample of PBMCs. The rearrangement joins TRBV5-6 to TRBJ1-5; maybe TRBD1 (5 bases). CDR3 sequence reads: CASSLKSQGGQPQHF. CDR3 sequence (DNA): TGTGCCAGCAGCTTGAAGAGCCAGGGAGGGCAGCCCCAGCATTTT.